This TCR beta chain was observed in a study of spatial heterogeneity in lung cancer. Study as a whole: Across the raw uncorrected reads, a unique TCR and UMI combination was observed, on average, more than ten times.

Time point given: sample taken at primary tumor resection. Whole RNA was taken from tumor, nontumor lung or frozen PBMC; it was then sequenced unsorted. More than 70 TRACERx patients with early, untreated non-small cell lung cancer donated samples. MiXCR was run by TCRdb on the 5' RACE reads, yielding one entry per CDR3 protein. The sample shows about 86,000 distinct CDR3 sequences, around 13% of them seen only once. The V end lost 1 base, the J end lost 4 bases, and 11 bases lay between the germline ends. The CDR3 consists of 16 residues. Germline CDR1 reads LNHDA; CDR2 reads SQIVND (reference sequence).

The source of this sequence is a male donor with early-stage non-small cell lung cancer. V gene TRBV19 combines with J gene TRBJ2-6; no firm D call. Source: PBMCs, taken at surgery. The CDR3: CASSIGKGFGANVLTF. The CDR3 region has the DNA TGTGCCAGTAGTATAGGAAAGGGATTCGGGGCCAACGTCCTGACTTTC.